The 31 T cell receptor beta chains reported below all come from one sample, sequenced in a study of blood T cell repertoires in COVID-19. Generated by immunoSEQ multiplex PCR, the TCRdb table keeps only in-frame clones and is missing some. The sample shows more than 55,000 clones, about 80% of them seen only once. The sample comprised peripheral blood. The receptors stem from a man of 80 years or more with active or convalescent COVID-19.

The V and J genes are TRBV12-3 or TRBV12-4 and TRBJ2-1; the D is unclear. Trimming cost V 6 bases and J 6 bases, with 9 bases left between them. The CDR3 has 12 residues. The chain's CDR3 is CASRSASNEQFF. CDR3 bases: TGTGCCAGCAGAAGCGCCTCCAATGAGCAGTTCTTC.

This clone was picked up a small number of times. The chain carries TRBV19 and TRBJ2-1, with 11 bases that match TRBD2. Germline V CDR1 and CDR2: LNHDA, SQIVND (reference sequence). The CDR3 length is 16 residues. Trimming took 4 bases from V and 7 from J; bases not matched to a gene: 9. CDR3 in amino acids: CASSRLLAGGRNEQFF. In DNA form, the CDR3 reads TGTGCCAGTAGTAGGCTTCTAGCGGGGGGTAGGAATGAGCAGTTCTTC.

V and J are TRBV6-5 and TRBJ2-2; no reliable D call. Germline CDR1 MNHEY, CDR2 SVGAGI. The CDR3 runs to 13 residues. Trimming left V 7 bases short and J 7 bases short, with 13 bases between. CDR3 residues: CASKEQLYGELFF. As DNA, the CDR3 is TGTGCCAGCAAGGAACAGTTATACGGGGAGCTGTTTTTT.

The chain employs TRBV19 and TRBJ2-2, with 7 bases fitting TRBD1. The germline V gene encodes CDR1 LNHDA and CDR2 SQIVND (reference sequence). V dropped 9 bases and J dropped 8; count of bases not matched to a gene: 12. The CDR3 totals 14 residues. CDR3 coding DNA: TGTGCCAGCTTATACAGGGGAAGACCAGGGGAGCTGTTTTTT. Protein: CASLYRGRPGELFF.

The chain links TRBV9 to TRBJ1-3; unclear D gene. Per germline, CDR1 SGDLS and CDR2 YYNGEE. V was clipped by 4 bases and J by 2 bases, with 13 bases between them. This CDR3 has 15 amino acids. The CDR3 protein is CASSSSGLPGNTIYF. DNA of the CDR3: TGTGCCAGCAGCTCGAGTGGTCTCCCTGGAAACACCATATATTTT.

CDR3 protein: CASSLGPTGAGNTIYF. The CDR3 coding sequence is TGTGCCAGCAGCTTGGGGCCCACAGGGGCTGGAAACACCATATATTTT. The V call is TRBV5-5, the J call TRBJ1-3; TRBD1 agrees at 7 bases. The germline V gene has CDR1 SGHKS and CDR2 YYEKEE (reference sequence). The CDR3 has 16 residues. J lost 2 bases, V lost 0 bases, and 5 bases had no gene match. Full variable domain (remainder filled in from reference TRBV5-5 and TRBJ1-3): DAGVTQSPTHLIKTRGQQVTLRCSPISGHKSVSWYQQVLGQGPQFIFQYYEKEERGRGNFPDRFSARQFPNYSSELNVNALLLGDSALYLCASSLGPTGAGNTIYFGEGSWLTVV.

This clone was counted only a few times. CDR3 sequence reads: CASSPTADGNQPQHF. In DNA form, the CDR3 reads TGTGCCAGCTCACCAACAGCCGATGGCAATCAGCCCCAGCATTTT. The V gene is TRBV18, the J gene TRBJ1-5, with D unclear. CDR3 length equals 15 residues. V was shortened by 2 bases and J by 2 bases, with 10 bases between the two germline ends. CDR1 is KGHSH and CDR2 is LQKENI in the germline V gene.

This clone was recorded at least ten times. This chain connects TRBV5-8 to TRBJ1-6; 9 nucleotides line up with TRBD1. Germline values: CDR1 SGHTS, CDR2 YDEGEE. This CDR3 comprises 15 residues. V lost 4 bases and J lost 8; bases outside the gene matches: 7. CDR3 region: CASSRRDREDSPLHF. DNA of the CDR3: TGTGCCAGCAGCCGCCGGGACAGGGAGGATTCACCCCTCCACTTT.

This clone was observed a single time. Here the CDR3 reads CASRKGTLLVDEQYF. The CDR3 DNA reads as TGTGCCAGCAGGAAGGGGACACTACTTGTCGACGAGCAGTACTTC. This chain uses TRBV28 with TRBJ2-7; tentative D call: TRBD1 (6 bases). The germline CDR1 and CDR2 sequences are MDHEN and SYDVKM. Trimming removed 6 bases from V and 5 bases from J, with 20 bases in between. This CDR3 is 15 amino acids long.

The table lists this clone with a few counts. The J gene is TRBJ1-2, the V gene TRBV15; 7 bases line up with TRBD1. V dropped 8 bases and J dropped 3; count of bases not matched to a gene: 6. Germline lookup yields CDR1 LNHNV and CDR2 YYDKDF (reference sequence). The CDR3 spans 13 residues. CDR3 sequence (DNA): TGTGCCACCGCAGACAGGGCTTACTATGGCTACACCTTC. Protein product: CATADRAYYGYTF.

The chain couples TRBV10-1 to TRBJ2-7; 7 nucleotides line up with TRBD2. This CDR3 spans 15 amino acids. V lost 7 bases, J lost 3 bases, and 12 bases stayed unmatched. Germline CDR1 reads WNHNN; CDR2 reads SYGVQD (reference sequence). The CDR3 sequence: CASTMVRERCYEQYF. The DNA for the CDR3 is TGCGCCAGCACCATGGTGCGGGAGAGGTGCTACGAGCAGTACTTC.

The V call is TRBV10-3, the J call TRBJ1-2, with a weak D call TRBD1 (6 bases). V gave up 11 bases and J gave up 5 bases, with 15 bases separating them. This CDR3 has 12 amino acids. Germline V gives CDR1 ENHRY, CDR2 SYGVKD. The CDR3 reads CAHGEGGYGYTF. In DNA form, the CDR3 reads TGTGCCCACGGGGAGGGGGGGTATGGCTACACCTTC.

This clone was counted only a few times. V usage is TRBV5-1 and J usage is TRBJ2-3; TRBD1 aligns across 8 bases. V lost 1 base and J lost 6; bases outside the gene matches: 4. In germline, CDR1 is SGHRS, CDR2 YFSETQ. CDR3 length equals 14 residues. The CDR3 nucleotides read TGCGCCAGCAGCTTGCAGGGGGCAGGTGATACGCAGTATTTT. Its translation is CASSLQGAGDTQYF.

The chain couples TRBV4-2 to TRBJ2-2, with a possible D match to TRBD1 (5 bases). The CDR3 consists of 14 residues. Trimming took off 3 bases at V and 1 base at J, with 6 bases between the two ends. CDR1 LGHNA and CDR2 YNFKEQ come from the germline V gene. In DNA, the CDR3 is TGTGCCAGCAGCCAGACAGAGAACACCGGGGAGCTGTTTTTT. Protein product: CASSQTENTGELFF.

The genes are TRBV5-1 and TRBJ2-1, with TRBD2 as a possible D gene (5 bases). V shed 0 bases and J shed 12 bases, with 19 bases lying between them. The CDR3 is 15 residues long. CDR1 SGHRS and CDR2 YFSETQ come from the germline V gene. For the CDR3, the DNA is TGCGCCAGCAGCTTGGGGACGGGATCCAATGAAGTGCAGTTCTTC. Residues: CASSLGTGSNEVQFF. Full variable domain (remainder filled in from reference TRBV5-1 and TRBJ2-1): KAGVTQTPRYLIKTRGQQVTLSCSPISGHRSVSWYQQTPGQGLQFLFEYFSETQRNKGNFPGRFSGRQFSNSRSEMNVSTLELGDSALYLCASSLGTGSNEVQFFGPGTRLTVL.

The DNA for the CDR3 is TGTGCCAGCAGCTTTGACAGCCCGAACACTGAAGCTTTCTTT. Residues: CASSFDSPNTEAFF. The rearrangement uses TRBV7-8 and TRBJ1-1; TRBD1 might be the D (5 bases). This CDR3 comprises 14 residues. Looked up from germline, CDR1 is SGHVS and CDR2 is FQNEAQ. Trimming removed 3 bases at V and 1 base at J, with 9 bases between.

The chain uses TRBV10-3 and TRBJ1-2; 9 bases are shared with TRBD1. Germline assignment: CDR1 ENHRY and CDR2 SYGVKD. The CDR3 covers 14 residues. V dropped 9 bases and J dropped 4; count of bases not matched to a gene: 9. Here the CDR3 reads CAIPTRDRVYGYTF. As DNA, the CDR3 is TGTGCCATTCCTACCCGGGACAGGGTCTATGGCTACACCTTC.

This clone has more than one count but fewer than ten. This chain links TRBV30 with TRBJ2-3; a possible D gene is TRBD2 (5 bases). V shed 5 bases and J shed 0 bases, with 12 bases lying between them. Looked up from germline, CDR1 is GTSNPN and CDR2 is SVGIG (reference sequence). The CDR3 consists of 14 residues. The CDR3 coding sequence is TGTGCCTGGGAAGTCGGCGGGAGCACAGATACGCAGTATTTT. It codes for CAWEVGGSTDTQYF.

In this sample, this clone is medium-sized (0.01 to 0.1%). The V gene is TRBV7-9, the J gene TRBJ2-7, with 8 bases matching TRBD2. This CDR3 has 15 amino acids. CDR1 is SEHNR, CDR2 FQNEAQ, per germline (reference sequence). J was trimmed by 6 bases and V by 3 bases; bases with no gene match: 10. DNA for the CDR3: TGTGCCAGCAGCTTTTCGCCGGGACTAGTATCCGAGCAGTACTTC. Translating it yields CASSFSPGLVSEQYF. Variable domain in full (rest from reference TRBV7-9 and TRBJ2-7): DTGVSQNPRHKITKRGQNVTFRCDPISEHNRLYWYRQTLGQGPEFLTYFQNEAQLEKSRLLSDRFSAERPKGSFSTLEIQRTEQGDSAMYLCASSFSPGLVSEQYFGPGTRLTVT.

CDR3 residues: CASSEGHLTEPQHF. The DNA of the CDR3 is TGTGCCAGCAGTGAAGGCCACCTTACGGAGCCCCAGCATTTT. The rearrangement joins TRBV6-1 to TRBJ1-5; D gene ambiguous. CDR3 length: 14 amino acids. Trimming took off 1 base at V and 8 bases at J, with 12 bases between the two ends. Germline V gene data show CDR1 as MNHNS and CDR2 as SASEGT.

The V call is TRBV5-1, the J call TRBJ2-7, with D perhaps TRBD1 (5 bases). CDR3 length: 14 amino acids. Germline CDR1 and CDR2: SGHRS and YFSETQ. V lost 0 bases and J 3 bases, leaving 10 bases between the germline ends. The CDR3 is CASSLEPGIYEQYF. The CDR3 DNA follows: TGCGCCAGCAGCTTGGAGCCAGGGATCTACGAGCAGTACTTC. The full variable domain, rest sourced from reference TRBV5-1 and TRBJ2-7, is KAGVTQTPRYLIKTRGQQVTLSCSPISGHRSVSWYQQTPGQGLQFLFEYFSETQRNKGNFPGRFSGRQFSNSRSEMNVSTLELGDSALYLCASSLEPGIYEQYFGPGTRLTVT.

V usage is TRBV3-1 (or the pseudogene TRBV3-2) and J usage is TRBJ1-2; TRBD1 matches at 7 bases. The J segment lost 2 bases and the V segment lost 4 bases, leaving 7 bases of the junction unmatched. The CDR3 sequence is 15 residues long. The V gene's germline CDR1 is LGHDT and CDR2 YNNKEL (reference sequence). CDR3 amino acids: CASSLRTGANYGYTF. The CDR3 DNA reads TGTGCCAGCAGCCTCAGGACAGGAGCGAACTATGGCTACACCTTC.

The rearrangement links TRBV28 to TRBJ1-4; D gene ambiguous. Trimming removed 6 bases at V and 7 bases at J, with 15 bases between. The CDR3 is made up of 14 amino acids. Germline CDR1 reads MDHEN; CDR2 reads SYDVKM. Written as DNA, the CDR3 is TGTGCCAGCAGCCCTGGAGGCGGATTTGAAAAACTGTTTTTT. This gives the protein CASSPGGGFEKLFF. Full variable domain (remainder filled in from reference TRBV28 and TRBJ1-4): DVKVTQSSRYLVKRTGEKVFLECVQDMDHENMFWYRQDPGLGLRLIYFSYDVKMKEKGDIPEGYSVSREKKERFSLILESASTNQTSMYLCASSPGGGFEKLFFGSGTQLSVL.

The CDR3 loop reads CASSLFAGTEAFF. CDR3 in DNA: TGCGCCAGCAGCCTCTTTGCAGGCACTGAAGCTTTCTTT. The chain has TRBV4-3 and TRBJ1-1; D is unresolved. Germline values: CDR1 LGHNA, CDR2 YSLEER. The CDR3 is made up of 13 amino acids. V was trimmed by 4 bases and J by 4 bases, leaving 10 bases between them.

The rearrangement links TRBV7-8 to TRBJ1-2; 7 bases are shared with TRBD1. The germline V gene encodes CDR1 SGHVS and CDR2 FQNEAQ. The trim removed 9 bases at V and 4 bases at J, leaving 11 bases unmatched. CDR3 size: 14 residues. The CDR3 coding sequence is TGTGCCAGTTCCGCGGGACAGACTATCTATGGCTACACCTTC. Residues: CASSAGQTIYGYTF.

CDR3 DNA sequence: TGCGCCAGCAGCGAGGGGACTTCTAATGAAAAACTGTTTTTT. Translation gives CASSEGTSNEKLFF. The rearrangement uses TRBV10-2 and TRBJ1-4, with a possible D match to TRBD1 (5 bases). The CDR3 extends over 14 amino acids. Germline CDR1 is WSHSY and CDR2 is SAAADI. Trimming stripped 6 bases from V and 3 bases from J, with 11 bases between.

The rearrangement links TRBV19 to TRBJ2-3; 8 nucleotides match TRBD1. Trimming cost V 7 bases and J 5 bases; bases outside gene matches: 11. Looked up from germline, CDR1 is LNHDA and CDR2 is SQIVND (reference sequence). The CDR3 covers 15 residues. This CDR3 is CASTGQGRILDTQYF. The CDR3 nucleotides are TGTGCCAGTACAGGACAGGGAAGAATCTTAGATACGCAGTATTTT.

This chain joins TRBV12-3 or TRBV12-4 and TRBJ2-3, with D possibly matching TRBD2 (6 bases). Trimming removed 7 bases at V and 2 bases at J, with 10 bases between. CDR3 length equals 13 residues. CDR3 protein: CASIGGHTDTQYF. The CDR3 nucleotides are TGTGCCAGCATCGGGGGTCACACAGATACGCAGTATTTT.

The chain joins TRBV6-5 to TRBJ2-7, with D tentatively TRBD1 (5 bases). The germline V and J ends were trimmed by 10 bases and 3 bases, with 16 bases remaining between them. CDR1 and CDR2 from the germline V gene are MNHEY and SVGAGI. CDR3 length: 13 residues. CDR3 sequence (DNA): TGTGCCACTACCCGCGACAGCCTCTACGAGCAGTACTTC. Translating it yields CATTRDSLYEQYF.

The rearrangement joins TRBV7-2 to TRBJ1-1, with 8 bases matching TRBD1. The ends lost 5 bases at V and 6 bases at J; junction bases unmatched: 2. There are 12 residues in the CDR3. The germline gives CDR1 SGHTA, CDR2 FQGNSA. For the CDR3, the DNA is TGTGCCAGCAGCGCCAGGGGGCCTGAAGCTTTCTTT. Translated: CASSARGPEAFF.

The chain uses TRBV19 and TRBJ2-1; D is possibly TRBD1 (6 bases). The ends were cut back, 6 bases at V and 4 bases at J, with 28 bases in the middle. The CDR3 runs 19 residues. Germline CDR1 and CDR2: LNHDA and SQIVND (reference sequence). The CDR3 DNA follows: TGTGCCAGTAGAACCCAAGGGGCAGGGGCCAGTCTAGGATACAATGAGCAGTTCTTC. Protein product: CASRTQGAGASLGYNEQFF.